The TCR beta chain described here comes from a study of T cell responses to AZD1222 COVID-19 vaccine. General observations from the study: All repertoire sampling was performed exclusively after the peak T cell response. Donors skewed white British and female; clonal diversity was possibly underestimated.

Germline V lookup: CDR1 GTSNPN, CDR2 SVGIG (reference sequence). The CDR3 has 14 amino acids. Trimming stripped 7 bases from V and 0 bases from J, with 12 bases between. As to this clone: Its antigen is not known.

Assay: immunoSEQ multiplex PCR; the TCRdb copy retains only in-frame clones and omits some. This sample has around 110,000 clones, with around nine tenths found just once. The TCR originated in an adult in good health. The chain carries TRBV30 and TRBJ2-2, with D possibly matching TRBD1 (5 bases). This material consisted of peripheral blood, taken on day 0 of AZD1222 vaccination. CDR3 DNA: TGTGCCTCCCCGACAGCTACGAACACCGGGGAGCTGTTTTTT. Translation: CASPTATNTGELFF.